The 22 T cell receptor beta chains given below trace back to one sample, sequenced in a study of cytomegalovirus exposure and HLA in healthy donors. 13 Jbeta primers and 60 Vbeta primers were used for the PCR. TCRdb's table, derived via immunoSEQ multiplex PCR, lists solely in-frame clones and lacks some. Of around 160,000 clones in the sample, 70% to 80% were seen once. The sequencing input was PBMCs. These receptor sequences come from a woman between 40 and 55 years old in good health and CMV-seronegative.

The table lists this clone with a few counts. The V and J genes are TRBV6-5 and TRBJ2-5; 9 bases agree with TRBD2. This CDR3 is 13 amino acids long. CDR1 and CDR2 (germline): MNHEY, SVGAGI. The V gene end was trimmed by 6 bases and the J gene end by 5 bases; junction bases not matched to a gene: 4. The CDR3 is CASRGGGEETQYF. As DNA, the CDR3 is TGTGCCAGCAGGGGCGGGGGGGAGGAGACCCAGTACTTC.

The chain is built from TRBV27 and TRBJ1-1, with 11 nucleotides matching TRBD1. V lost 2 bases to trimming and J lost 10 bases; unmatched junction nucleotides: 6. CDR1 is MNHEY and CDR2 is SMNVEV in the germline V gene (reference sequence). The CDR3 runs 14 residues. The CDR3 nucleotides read TGTGCCAGCAGTTTACTCAGCGGGACAGGGGGAGCTTTCTTT. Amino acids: CASSLLSGTGGAFF.

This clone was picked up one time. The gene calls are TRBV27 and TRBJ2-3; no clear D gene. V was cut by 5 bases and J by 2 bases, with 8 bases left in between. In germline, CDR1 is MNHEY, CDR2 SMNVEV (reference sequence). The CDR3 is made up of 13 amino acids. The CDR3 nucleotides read TGTGCCAGCAGTCGCACTTCCACAGATACGCAGTATTTT. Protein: CASSRTSTDTQYF.

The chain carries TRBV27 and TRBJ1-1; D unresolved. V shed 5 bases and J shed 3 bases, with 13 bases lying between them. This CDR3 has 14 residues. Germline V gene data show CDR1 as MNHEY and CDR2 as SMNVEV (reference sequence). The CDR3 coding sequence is TGTGCCAGCAGTCGAAAAGCGGCGTACACTGAAGCTTTCTTT. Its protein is CASSRKAAYTEAFF.

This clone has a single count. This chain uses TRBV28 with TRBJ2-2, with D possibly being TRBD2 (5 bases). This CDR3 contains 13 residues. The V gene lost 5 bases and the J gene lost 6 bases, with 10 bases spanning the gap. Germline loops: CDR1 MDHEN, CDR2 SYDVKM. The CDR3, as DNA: TGTGCCAGCAGTCTCCCAGCGGCCGGGGAGCTGTTTTTT. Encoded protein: CASSLPAAGELFF.

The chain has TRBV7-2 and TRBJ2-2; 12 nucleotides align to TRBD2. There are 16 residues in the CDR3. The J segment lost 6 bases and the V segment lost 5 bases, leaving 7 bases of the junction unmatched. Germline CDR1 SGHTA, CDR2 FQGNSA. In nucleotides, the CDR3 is TGTGCCAGCAGCACGACTAGCGGGGGACGGGCCGGGGAGCTGTTTTTT. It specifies CASSTTSGGRAGELFF.

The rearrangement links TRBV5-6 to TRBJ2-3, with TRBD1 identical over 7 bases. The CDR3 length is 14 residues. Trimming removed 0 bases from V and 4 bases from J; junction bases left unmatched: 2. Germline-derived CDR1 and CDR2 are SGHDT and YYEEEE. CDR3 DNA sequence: TGTGCCAGCAGCTTGGTAGGGGGCGCAGATACGCAGTATTTT. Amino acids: CASSLVGGADTQYF.

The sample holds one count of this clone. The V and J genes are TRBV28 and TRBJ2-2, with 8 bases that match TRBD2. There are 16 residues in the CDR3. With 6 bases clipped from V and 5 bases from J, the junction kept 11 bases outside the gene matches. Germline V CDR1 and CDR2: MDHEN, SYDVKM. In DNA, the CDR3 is TGTGCCAGCAGCCTCCCAGCGGGAGCGGGGACCGGGGAGCTGTTTTTT. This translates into CASSLPAGAGTGELFF.

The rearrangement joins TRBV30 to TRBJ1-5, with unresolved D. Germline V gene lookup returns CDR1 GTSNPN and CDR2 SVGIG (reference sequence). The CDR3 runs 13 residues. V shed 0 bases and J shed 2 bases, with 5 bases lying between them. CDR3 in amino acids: CAWSVARNQPQHF. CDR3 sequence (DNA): TGTGCCTGGAGTGTAGCGCGCAATCAGCCCCAGCATTTT. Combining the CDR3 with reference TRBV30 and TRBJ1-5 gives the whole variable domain SQTIHQWPATLVQPVGSPLSLECTVEGTSNPNLYWYRQAAGRGLQLLFYSVGIGQISSEVPQNLSASRPQDRQFILSSKKLLLSDSGFYLCAWSVARNQPQHFGDGTRLSIL.

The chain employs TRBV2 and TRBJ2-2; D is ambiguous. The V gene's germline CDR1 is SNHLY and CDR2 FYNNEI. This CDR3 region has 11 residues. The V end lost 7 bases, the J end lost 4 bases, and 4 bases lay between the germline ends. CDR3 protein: CASTSTGELFF. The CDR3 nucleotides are TGTGCCAGCACCAGCACCGGGGAGCTGTTTTTT.

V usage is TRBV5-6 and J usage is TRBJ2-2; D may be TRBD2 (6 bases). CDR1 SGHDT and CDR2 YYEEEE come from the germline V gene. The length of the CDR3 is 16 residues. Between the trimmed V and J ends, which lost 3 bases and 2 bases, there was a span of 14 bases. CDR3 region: CASSSIPGDNTGELFF. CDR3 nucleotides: TGTGCCAGCAGCTCAATTCCGGGAGATAACACCGGGGAGCTGTTTTTT.

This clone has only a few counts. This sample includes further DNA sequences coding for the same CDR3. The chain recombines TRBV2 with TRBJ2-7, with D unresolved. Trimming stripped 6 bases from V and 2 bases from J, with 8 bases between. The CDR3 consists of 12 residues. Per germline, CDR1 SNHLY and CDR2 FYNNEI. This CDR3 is CASRTDTYEQYF. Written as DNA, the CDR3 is TGTGCCAGCAGGACCGACACCTACGAGCAGTACTTC.

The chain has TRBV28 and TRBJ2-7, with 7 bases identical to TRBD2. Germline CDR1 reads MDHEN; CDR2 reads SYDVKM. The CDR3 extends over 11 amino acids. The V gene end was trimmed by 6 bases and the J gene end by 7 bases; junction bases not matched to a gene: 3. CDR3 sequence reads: CASRSGGEQYF. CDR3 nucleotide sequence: TGTGCCAGCAGGTCGGGGGGTGAGCAGTACTTC.

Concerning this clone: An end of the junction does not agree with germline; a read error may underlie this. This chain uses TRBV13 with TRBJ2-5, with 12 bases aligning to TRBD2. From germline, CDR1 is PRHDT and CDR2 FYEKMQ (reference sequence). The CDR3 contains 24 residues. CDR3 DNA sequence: TGTGCCAGCAGCCTAGGGGCCTCTGGGACAGATCCGACTAGCGGGAGACCTCCACAAGAGACCCAGTACTTC. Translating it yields CASSLGASGTDPTSGRPPQETQYF.

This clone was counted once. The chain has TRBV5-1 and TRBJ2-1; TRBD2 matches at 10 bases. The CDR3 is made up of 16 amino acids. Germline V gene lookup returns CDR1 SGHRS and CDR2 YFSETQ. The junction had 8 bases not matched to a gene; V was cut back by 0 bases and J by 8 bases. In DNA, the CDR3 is TGCGCCAGCAGCTTGGTACTAGCGGGAAAGTCTGATGAGCAGTTCTTC. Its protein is CASSLVLAGKSDEQFF.

The CDR3 here is CASSDPQGDPEKLFF. CDR3 nucleotides: TGTGCCAGCAGTGATCCCCAGGGGGATCCCGAAAAACTGTTTTTT. This rearrangement joins TRBV6-1 to TRBJ1-4, with 7 bases aligning to TRBD1. Germline-derived CDR1 and CDR2 are MNHNS and SASEGT. The CDR3 length is 15 residues. Trimming cost V 3 bases and J 8 bases; bases outside gene matches: 9.

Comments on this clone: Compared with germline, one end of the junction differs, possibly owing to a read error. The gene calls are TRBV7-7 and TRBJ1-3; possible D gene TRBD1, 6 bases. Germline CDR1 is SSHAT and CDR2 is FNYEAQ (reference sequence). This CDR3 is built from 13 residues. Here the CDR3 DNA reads TGTGCTAGCAGCCCTGGGACAGGAAACACCATATATTTT. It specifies CASSPGTGNTIYF.

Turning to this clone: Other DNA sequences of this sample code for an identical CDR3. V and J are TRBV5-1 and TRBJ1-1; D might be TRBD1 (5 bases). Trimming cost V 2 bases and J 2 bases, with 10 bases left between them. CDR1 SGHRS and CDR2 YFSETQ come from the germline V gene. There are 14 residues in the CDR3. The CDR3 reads CASSFQGPNTEAFF. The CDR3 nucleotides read TGCGCCAGCAGCTTCCAGGGCCCCAACACTGAAGCTTTCTTT.

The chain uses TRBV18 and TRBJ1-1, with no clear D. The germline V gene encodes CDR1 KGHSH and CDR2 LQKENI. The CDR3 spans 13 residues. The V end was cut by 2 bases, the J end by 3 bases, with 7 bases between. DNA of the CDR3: TGTGCCAGCTCACCAAAGCTGGACACTGAAGCTTTCTTT. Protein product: CASSPKLDTEAFF.

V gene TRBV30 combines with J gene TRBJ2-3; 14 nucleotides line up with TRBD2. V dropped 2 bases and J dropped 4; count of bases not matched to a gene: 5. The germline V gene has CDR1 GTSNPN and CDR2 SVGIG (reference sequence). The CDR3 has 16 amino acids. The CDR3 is CAWSLRLAGGPDTQYF. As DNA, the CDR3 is TGTGCCTGGAGTCTGAGACTAGCGGGAGGGCCAGATACGCAGTATTTT.

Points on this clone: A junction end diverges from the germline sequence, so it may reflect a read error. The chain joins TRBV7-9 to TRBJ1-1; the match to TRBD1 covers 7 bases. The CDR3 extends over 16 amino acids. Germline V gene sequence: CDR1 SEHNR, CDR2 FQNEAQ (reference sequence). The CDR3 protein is CASSWSQGSGGYEDFF. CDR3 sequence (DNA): TGTGCCAGCAGCTGGTCACAGGGGAGCGGCGGTTACGAAGATTTCTTT.

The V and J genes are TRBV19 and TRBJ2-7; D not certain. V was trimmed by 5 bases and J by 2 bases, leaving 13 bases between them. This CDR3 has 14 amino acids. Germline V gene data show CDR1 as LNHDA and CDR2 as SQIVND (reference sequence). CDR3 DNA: TGTGCCAGTAGTCCCCCCGAGAGCCCCTACGAGCAGTACTTC. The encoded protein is CASSPPESPYEQYF.